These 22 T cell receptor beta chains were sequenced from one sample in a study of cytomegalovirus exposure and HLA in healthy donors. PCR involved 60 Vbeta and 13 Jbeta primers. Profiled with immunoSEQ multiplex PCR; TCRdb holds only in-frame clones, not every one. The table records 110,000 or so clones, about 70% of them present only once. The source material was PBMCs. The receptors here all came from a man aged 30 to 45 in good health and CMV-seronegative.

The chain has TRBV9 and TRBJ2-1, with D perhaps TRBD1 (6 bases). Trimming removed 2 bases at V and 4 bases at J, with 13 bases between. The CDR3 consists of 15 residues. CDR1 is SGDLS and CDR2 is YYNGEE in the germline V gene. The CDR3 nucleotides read TGTGCCAGCAGCGTCAACAGGGAAAGGTACAATGAGCAGTTCTTC. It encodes CASSVNRERYNEQFF.

The CDR3 sequence is CASSFSGAGVGHEQFF. The CDR3 region has the DNA TGTGCCAGCAGCTTCTCCGGGGCAGGGGTCGGGCATGAGCAGTTCTTC. This chain uses TRBV11-3 with TRBJ2-1, with D possibly TRBD1 on 6 matching bases. In germline, CDR1 is SGHNT, CDR2 YENEEA. V was shortened by 3 bases and J by 8 bases, with 20 bases between the two germline ends. This CDR3 comprises 16 residues.

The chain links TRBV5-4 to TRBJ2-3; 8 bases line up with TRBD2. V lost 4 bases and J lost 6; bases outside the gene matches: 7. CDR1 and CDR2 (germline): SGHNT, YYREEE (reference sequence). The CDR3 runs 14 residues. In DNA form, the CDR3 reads TGTGCCAGCAGCAACCGGGAGGGCGGGGATACGCAGTATTTT. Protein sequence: CASSNREGGDTQYF.

The CDR3 coding sequence is TGTGCCAGCAGCTTGGACAGGGGGGTTCCCTATGGCTACACCTTC. It yields the protein CASSLDRGVPYGYTF. The rearrangement joins TRBV5-6 to TRBJ1-2; 8 positions match TRBD1. There are 15 residues in the CDR3. The germline V gene has CDR1 SGHDT and CDR2 YYEEEE. J lost 4 bases, V lost 0 bases, and 5 bases had no gene match.

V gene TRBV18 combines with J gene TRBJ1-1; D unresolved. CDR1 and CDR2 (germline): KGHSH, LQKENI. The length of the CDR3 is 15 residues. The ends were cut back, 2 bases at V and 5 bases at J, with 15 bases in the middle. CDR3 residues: CASSPYGPSLTEAFF. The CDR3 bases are TGTGCCAGCTCACCATATGGGCCGAGCTTAACTGAAGCTTTCTTT.

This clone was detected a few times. The CDR3 nucleotides read TGTGCCAGCAGTTATAAGGGGAACACAGATTCACCCCTCCACTTT. Its translation: CASSYKGNTDSPLHF. The genes are TRBV6-5 and TRBJ1-6; weak D call: TRBD1 (5 bases). Trimming took 3 bases from V and 8 from J, leaving 14 bases between them. This CDR3 comprises 15 residues. Germline V gives CDR1 MNHEY, CDR2 SVGAGI.

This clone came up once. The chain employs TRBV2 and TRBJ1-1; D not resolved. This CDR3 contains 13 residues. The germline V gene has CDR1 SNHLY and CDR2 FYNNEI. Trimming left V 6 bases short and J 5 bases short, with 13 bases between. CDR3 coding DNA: TGTGCCAGCAGGATCGACACCGGTACTGAAGCTTTCTTT. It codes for CASRIDTGTEAFF. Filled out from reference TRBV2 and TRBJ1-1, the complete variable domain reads EPEVTQTPSHQVTQMGQEVILRCVPISNHLYFYWYRQILGQKVEFLVSFYNNEISEKSEIFDDQFSVERPDGSNFTLKIRSTKLEDSAMYFCASRIDTGTEAFFGQGTRLTVV.

CDR3 residues: CAWSVPQLAGKEQFF. The CDR3 DNA sequence: TGTGCCTGGAGTGTTCCCCAGCTAGCGGGGAAGGAGCAGTTCTTC. The gene calls are TRBV30 and TRBJ2-1, with TRBD2 matching over 9 bases. The germline gives CDR1 GTSNPN, CDR2 SVGIG (reference sequence). J lost 10 bases, V lost 0 bases, and 10 bases had no gene match. The CDR3 sequence is 15 residues long.

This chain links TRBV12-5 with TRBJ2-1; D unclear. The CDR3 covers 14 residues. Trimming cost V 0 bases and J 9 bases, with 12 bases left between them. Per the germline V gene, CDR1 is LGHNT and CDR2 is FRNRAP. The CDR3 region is CASGLVLSYSEQFF. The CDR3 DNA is TGTGCTAGTGGTTTGGTACTTTCGTATAGTGAGCAGTTCTTC.

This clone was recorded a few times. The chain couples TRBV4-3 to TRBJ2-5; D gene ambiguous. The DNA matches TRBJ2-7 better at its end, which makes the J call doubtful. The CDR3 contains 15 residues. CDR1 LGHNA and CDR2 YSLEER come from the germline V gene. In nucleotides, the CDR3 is TGCGCCAGCAGCCCGAGTGCGTCAAGAGCCTACGAGCAGTACTTC. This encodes CASSPSASRAYEQYF.

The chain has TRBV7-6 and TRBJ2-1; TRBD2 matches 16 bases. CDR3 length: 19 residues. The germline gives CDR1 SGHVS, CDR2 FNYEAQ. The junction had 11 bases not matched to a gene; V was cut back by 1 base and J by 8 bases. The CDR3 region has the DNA TGTGCCAGCAGCTTAGGAAAGGGACTAGCGGGAGGGCCGGGGTATGAGCAGTTCTTC. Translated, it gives CASSLGKGLAGGPGYEQFF.

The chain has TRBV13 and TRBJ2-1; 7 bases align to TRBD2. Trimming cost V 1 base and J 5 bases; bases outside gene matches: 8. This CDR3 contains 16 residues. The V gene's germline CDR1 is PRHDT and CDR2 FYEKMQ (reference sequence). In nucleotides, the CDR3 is TGTGCCAGCAGCTTAGTGGTAGCGGGCGGACACAATGAGCAGTTCTTC. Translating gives CASSLVVAGGHNEQFF.

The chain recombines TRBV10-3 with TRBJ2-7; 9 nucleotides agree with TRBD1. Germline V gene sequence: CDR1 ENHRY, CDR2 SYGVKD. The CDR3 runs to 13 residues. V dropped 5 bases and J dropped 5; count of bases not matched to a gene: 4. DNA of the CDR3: TGTGCCATCAGTTCGACAGGGGGAAACGAGCAGTACTTC. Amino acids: CAISSTGGNEQYF.

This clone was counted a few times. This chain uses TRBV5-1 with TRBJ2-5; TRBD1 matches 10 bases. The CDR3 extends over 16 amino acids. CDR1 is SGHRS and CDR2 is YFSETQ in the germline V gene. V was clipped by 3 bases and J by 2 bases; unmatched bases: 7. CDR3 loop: CASSSGGTGDQETQYF. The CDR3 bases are TGCGCCAGCAGCTCGGGAGGGACAGGGGATCAAGAGACCCAGTACTTC.

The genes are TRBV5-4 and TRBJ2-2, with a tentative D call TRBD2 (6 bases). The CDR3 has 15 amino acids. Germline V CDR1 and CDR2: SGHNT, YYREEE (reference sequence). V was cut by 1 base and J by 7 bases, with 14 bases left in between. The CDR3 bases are TGTGCCAGCAGCTTGACAGGCGGGAAAAGCGGGGAGCTGTTTTTT. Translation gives CASSLTGGKSGELFF.

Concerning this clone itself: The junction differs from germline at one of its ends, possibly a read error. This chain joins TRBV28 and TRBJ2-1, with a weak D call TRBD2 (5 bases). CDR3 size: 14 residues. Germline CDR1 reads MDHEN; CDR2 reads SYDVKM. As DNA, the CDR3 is TGTGCCAGCAGTTTAACTAGGTCCTACAATAAGCAGTTCTTC. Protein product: CASSLTRSYNKQFF.

CDR3 sequence: CASSRQGAGTEAFF. In DNA, the CDR3 is TGTGCCAGCAGCCGACAGGGGGCGGGTACTGAAGCTTTCTTT. This chain links TRBV7-2 with TRBJ1-1; 10 bases fit TRBD1. Trimming at V came to 5 bases and at J to 5 bases, leaving 5 bases not matched to a gene. The CDR3 totals 14 residues. Germline values: CDR1 SGHTA, CDR2 FQGNSA. The variable domain in full, with the rest retrieved from reference TRBV7-2 and TRBJ1-1, is GAGVSQSPSNKVTEKGKDVELRCDPISGHTALYWYRQSLGQGLEFLIYFQGNSAPDKSGLPSDRFSAERTGGSVSTLTIQRTQQEDSAVYLCASSRQGAGTEAFFGQGTRLTVV.

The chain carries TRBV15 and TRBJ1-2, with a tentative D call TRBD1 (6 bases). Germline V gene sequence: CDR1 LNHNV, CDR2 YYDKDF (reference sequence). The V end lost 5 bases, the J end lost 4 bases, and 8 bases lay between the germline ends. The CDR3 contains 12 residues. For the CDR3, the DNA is TGTGCCACCAGCGGGGGCTCCTATGGCTACACCTTC. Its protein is CATSGGSYGYTF.

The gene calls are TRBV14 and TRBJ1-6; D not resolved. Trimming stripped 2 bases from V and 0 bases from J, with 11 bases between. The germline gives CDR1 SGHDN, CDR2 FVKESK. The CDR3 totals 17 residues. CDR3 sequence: CASSQPSGSSYNSPLHF. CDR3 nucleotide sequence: TGTGCCAGCAGCCAACCCTCGGGAAGCTCCTATAATTCACCCCTCCACTTT.

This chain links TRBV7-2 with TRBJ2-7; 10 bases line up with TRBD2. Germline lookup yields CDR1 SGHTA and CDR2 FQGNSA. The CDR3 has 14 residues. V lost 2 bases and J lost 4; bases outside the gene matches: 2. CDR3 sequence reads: CASSLPGLAYEQYF. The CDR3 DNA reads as TGTGCCAGCAGCTTACCGGGACTAGCGTACGAGCAGTACTTC.

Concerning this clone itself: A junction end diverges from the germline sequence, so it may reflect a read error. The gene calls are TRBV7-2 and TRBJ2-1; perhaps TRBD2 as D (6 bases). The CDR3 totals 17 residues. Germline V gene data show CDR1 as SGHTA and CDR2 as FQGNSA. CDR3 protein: CASSPREWDLFNNEQFF. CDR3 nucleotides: TGCGCCAGCAGCCCAAGGGAGTGGGACTTATTTAACAATGAGCAGTTCTTC.

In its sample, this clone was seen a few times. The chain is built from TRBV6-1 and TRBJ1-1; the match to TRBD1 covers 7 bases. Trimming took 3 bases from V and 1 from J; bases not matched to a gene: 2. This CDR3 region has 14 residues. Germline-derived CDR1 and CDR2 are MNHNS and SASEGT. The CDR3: CASSDNRGNTEAFF. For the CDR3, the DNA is TGTGCCAGCAGTGATAACAGGGGGAACACTGAAGCTTTCTTT.